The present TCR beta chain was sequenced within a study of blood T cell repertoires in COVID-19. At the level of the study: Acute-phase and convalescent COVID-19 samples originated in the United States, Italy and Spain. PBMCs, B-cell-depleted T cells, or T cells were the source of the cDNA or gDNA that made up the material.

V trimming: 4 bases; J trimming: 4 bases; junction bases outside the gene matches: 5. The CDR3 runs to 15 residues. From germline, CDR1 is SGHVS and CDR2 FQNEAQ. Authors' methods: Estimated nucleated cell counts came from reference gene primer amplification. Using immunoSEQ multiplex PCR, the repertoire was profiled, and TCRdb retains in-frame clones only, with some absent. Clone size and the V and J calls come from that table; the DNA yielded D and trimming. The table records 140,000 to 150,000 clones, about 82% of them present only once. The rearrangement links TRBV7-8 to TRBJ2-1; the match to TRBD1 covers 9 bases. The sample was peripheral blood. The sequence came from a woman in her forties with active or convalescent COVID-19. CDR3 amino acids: CASSSIQGAYNEQFF. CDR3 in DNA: TGTGCCAGCAGCTCCATACAGGGGGCGTACAATGAGCAGTTCTTC.